This T cell receptor (beta chain) stems from a study of blood T cell repertoires in COVID-19. Overall study context: In each case, the material was cDNA or gDNA derived from T cells, B-cell-depleted T cells, or PBMCs.

J lost 4 bases, V lost 4 bases, and 4 bases had no gene match. Per germline, CDR1 LNHDA and CDR2 SQIVND (reference sequence). The CDR3 is 15 amino acids. Authors' analysis steps: Reference gene primer amplification yielded estimated nucleated cell counts. Profiling relied on immunoSEQ multiplex PCR, and the TCRdb table lists in-frame clones only, not all of them. That table furnishes V, J and clone size, whereas the DNA furnished D and trimming. The sample consists of some 10,000 clones, around nine tenths of them appearing once. This rearrangement joins TRBV19 to TRBJ1-3; 10 nucleotides line up with TRBD1. The sequenced sample was peripheral blood. This clonotype was sampled from a woman aged 55-69 years with active COVID-19. The CDR3 is CASSTGQGIGNTIYF. DNA for the CDR3: TGTGCCAGTAGTACGGGACAGGGGATAGGAAACACCATATATTTT.